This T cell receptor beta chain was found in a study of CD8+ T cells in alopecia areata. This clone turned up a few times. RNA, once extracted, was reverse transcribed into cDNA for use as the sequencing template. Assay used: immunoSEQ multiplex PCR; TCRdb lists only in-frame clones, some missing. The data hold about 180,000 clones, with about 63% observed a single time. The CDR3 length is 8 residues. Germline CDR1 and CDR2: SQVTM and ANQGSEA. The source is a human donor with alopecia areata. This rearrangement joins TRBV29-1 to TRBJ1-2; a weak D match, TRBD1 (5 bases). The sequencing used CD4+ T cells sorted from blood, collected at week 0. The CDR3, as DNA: TGCACGGGGGACGGCTACACCTTC. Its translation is CTGDGYTF.